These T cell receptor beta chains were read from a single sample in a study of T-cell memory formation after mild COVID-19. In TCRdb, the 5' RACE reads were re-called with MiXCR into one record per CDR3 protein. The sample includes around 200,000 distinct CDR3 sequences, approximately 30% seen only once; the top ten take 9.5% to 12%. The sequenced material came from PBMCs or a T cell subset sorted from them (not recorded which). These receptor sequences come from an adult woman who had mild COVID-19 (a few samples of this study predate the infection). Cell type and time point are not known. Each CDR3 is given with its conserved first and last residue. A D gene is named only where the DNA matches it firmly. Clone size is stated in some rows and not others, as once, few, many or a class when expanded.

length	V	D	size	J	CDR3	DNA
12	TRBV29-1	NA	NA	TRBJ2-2	CSGHGGAGELFF	TGCAGCGGGCACGGGGGCGCCGGGGAGCTGTTTTTT
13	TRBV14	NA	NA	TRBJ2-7	CASSPRAFYEQYF	TGTGCCAGCAGCCCTAGGGCGTTCTACGAGCAGTACTTC
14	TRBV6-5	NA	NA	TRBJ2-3	CASSYSRAADTQYF	TGTGCCAGCAGTTACTCGAGGGCGGCAGATACGCAGTATTTT
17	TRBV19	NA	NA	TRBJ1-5	CASSPHSDKYSNQPQHF	TGTGCCAGTAGTCCACACTCTGACAAGTATAGCAATCAGCCCCAGCATTTT
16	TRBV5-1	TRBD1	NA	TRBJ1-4	CASSVYPGQGGEKLFF	TGCGCCAGCAGCGTCTATCCGGGACAGGGGGGTGAAAAACTGTTTTTT
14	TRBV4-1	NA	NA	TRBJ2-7	CASSQGGSPYEQYF	TGCGCCAGCAGCCAAGGAGGGTCTCCCTACGAGCAGTACTTC
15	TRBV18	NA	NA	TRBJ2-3	CASSPGVWGTDTQYF	TGTGCCAGCTCCCCAGGGGTATGGGGAACAGATACGCAGTATTTT
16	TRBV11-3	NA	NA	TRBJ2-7	CASSNPGTPSSYEQYF	TGTGCCAGCAGCAACCCCGGGACTCCGAGTTCCTACGAGCAGTACTTC
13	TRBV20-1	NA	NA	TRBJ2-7	CSVSGGISYEQYF	TGCAGTGTTAGCGGCGGGATCTCCTACGAGCAGTACTTC
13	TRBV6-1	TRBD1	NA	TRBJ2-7	CAAHGTGACEQYF	TGTGCCGCACACGGGACAGGGGCCTGCGAGCAGTACTTC
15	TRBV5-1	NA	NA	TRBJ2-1	CASRGGASGNNEQFF	TGCGCCAGCAGGGGAGGAGCCAGTGGGAACAATGAGCAGTTCTTC
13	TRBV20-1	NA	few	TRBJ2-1	CSAILLGYNEQFF	TGCAGTGCTATCCTCCTCGGCTACAATGAGCAGTTCTTC
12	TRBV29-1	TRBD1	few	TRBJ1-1	CSVAQGDTEAFF	TGCAGCGTCGCACAGGGGGACACTGAAGCTTTCTTT
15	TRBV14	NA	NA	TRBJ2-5	CASSQVATYQETQYF	TGTGCCAGCAGCCAAGTCGCGACATATCAAGAGACCCAGTACTTC
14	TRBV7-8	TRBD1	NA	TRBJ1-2	CASSQTTGGVGYTF	TGTGCCAGCAGCCAAACCACAGGGGGCGTTGGCTACACCTTC
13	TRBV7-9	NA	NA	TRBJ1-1	CASSRGGSTEAFF	TGTGCCAGCAGCCGGGGGGGTAGCACTGAAGCTTTCTTT
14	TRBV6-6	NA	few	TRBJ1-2	CASSYSATNYGYTF	TGTGCCAGCAGTTACTCGGCTACTAACTATGGCTACACCTTC
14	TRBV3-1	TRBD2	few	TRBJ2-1	CASSQTSGGLGQFF	TGTGCCAGCAGCCAAACTAGCGGGGGCCTAGGGCAGTTCTTC
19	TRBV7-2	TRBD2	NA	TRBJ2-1	CASRPKSGWTSGSYNEQFF	TGTGCCAGCAGGCCGAAATCGGGCTGGACTAGCGGCTCCTACAATGAGCAGTTCTTC
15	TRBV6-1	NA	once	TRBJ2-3	CASSALDWVGNTQYF	TGTGCCAGCAGTGCCCTAGACTGGGTAGGAAATACGCAGTATTTT
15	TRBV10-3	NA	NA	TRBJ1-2	CATRGAGEIYNGYTF	TGTGCCACCCGGGGAGCAGGGGAAATTTATAATGGCTACACCTTC
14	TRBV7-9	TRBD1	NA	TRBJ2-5	CASSLQGDQETQYF	TGTGCCAGCAGCTTACAGGGGGACCAAGAGACCCAGTACTTC
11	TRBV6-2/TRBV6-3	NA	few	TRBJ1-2	CASSYGDVYTF	TGTGCCAGCAGTTACGGCGATGTTTACACCTTC
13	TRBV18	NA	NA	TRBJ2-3	CASSPPGSDTQYF	TGTGCCAGCTCACCACCCGGCAGCGATACGCAGTATTTT
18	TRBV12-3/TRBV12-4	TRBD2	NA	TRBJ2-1	CASSLAPKTSGSGYEQFF	TGTGCCAGCAGTTTAGCCCCCAAGACTAGCGGGAGTGGCTATGAGCAGTTCTTC
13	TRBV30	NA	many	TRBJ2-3	CAWSVRERDTQYF	TGTGCCTGGAGTGTACGGGAGAGGGATACGCAGTATTTT
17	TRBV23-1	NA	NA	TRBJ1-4	CASSQSMGITTNEKLFF	TGCGCCAGCAGTCAATCGATGGGGATAACAACTAATGAAAAACTGTTTTTT
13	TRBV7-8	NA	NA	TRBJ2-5	CASSQGYVKTQYF	TGTGCCAGCAGCCAGGGGTATGTGAAGACCCAGTACTTC
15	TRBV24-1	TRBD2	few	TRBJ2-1	CATEKTSGGNNEQFF	TGTGCCACCGAAAAGACTAGCGGGGGAAACAATGAGCAGTTCTTC
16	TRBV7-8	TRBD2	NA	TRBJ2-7	CASSFVTPGLAVEQYF	TGTGCCAGCAGCTTCGTCACTCCGGGACTAGCGGTCGAGCAGTACTTC
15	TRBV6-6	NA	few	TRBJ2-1	CASSYLPGTNNEQFF	TGTGCCAGCAGTTACCTGCCCGGGACAAACAATGAGCAGTTCTTC
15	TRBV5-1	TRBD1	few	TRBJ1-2	CASSLEGQGIHGYTF	TGCGCCAGCAGCTTGGAGGGACAGGGGATCCATGGCTACACCTTC
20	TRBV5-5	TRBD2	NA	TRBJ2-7	CASSLFGRLAPNGNSYEQYF	TGTGCCAGCAGCTTGTTTGGGCGACTAGCTCCAAACGGCAACTCCTACGAGCAGTACTTC
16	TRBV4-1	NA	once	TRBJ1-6	CASSPTGAGVNSPLHF	TGCGCCAGCAGCCCCACGGGGGCAGGGGTGAATTCACCCCTCCACTTT
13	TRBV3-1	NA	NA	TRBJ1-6	CASLGRGGSPLHF	TGTGCCAGCCTCGGACGGGGAGGTTCACCCCTCCACTTT
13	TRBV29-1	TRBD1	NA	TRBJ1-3	CSVVSDRGNTIYF	TGCAGCGTTGTCTCGGACAGGGGAAACACCATATATTTT
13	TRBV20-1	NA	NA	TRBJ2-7	CSAHHGGGREQYF	TGCAGTGCTCACCACGGTGGGGGACGCGAGCAGTACTTC
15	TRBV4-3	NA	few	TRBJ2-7	CASSSEEGLNYEQYF	TGCGCCAGCAGCTCTGAGGAGGGGCTTAACTACGAGCAGTACTTC
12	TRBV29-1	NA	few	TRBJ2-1	CSAEGFMREQFF	TGCAGCGCCGAGGGCTTTATGAGGGAGCAGTTCTTC
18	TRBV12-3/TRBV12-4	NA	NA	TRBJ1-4	CASSPLGGGAATNEKLFF	TGTGCCAGCAGTCCACTGGGAGGGGGGGCTGCAACTAATGAAAAACTGTTTTTT
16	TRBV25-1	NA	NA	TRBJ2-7	CASSESGSRKMYEQYF	TGTGCCAGCAGTGAATCTGGCAGCAGAAAGATGTACGAGCAGTACTTC